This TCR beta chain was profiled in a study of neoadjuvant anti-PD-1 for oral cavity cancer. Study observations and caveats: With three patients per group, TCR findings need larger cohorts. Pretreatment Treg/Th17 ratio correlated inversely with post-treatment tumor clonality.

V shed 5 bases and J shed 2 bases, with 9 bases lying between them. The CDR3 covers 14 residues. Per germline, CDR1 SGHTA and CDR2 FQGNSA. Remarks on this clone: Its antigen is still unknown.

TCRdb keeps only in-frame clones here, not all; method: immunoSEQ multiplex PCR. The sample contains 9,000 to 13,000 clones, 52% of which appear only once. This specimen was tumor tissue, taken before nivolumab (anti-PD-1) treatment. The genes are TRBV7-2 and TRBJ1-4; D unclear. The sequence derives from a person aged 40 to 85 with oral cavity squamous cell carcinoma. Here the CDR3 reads CASSPQSTNEKLFF. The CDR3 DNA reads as TGTGCCAGCAGCCCCCAATCCACTAATGAAAAACTGTTTTTT.